Here is one TCR beta chain with its context. Its antigen remains undetermined. No base quality information exists; no much larger clone differs at one position. This sample is part of a study of shared clonotypes between healthy human individuals (dated by TCRdb to 2020 to 2021). Concerning the study at large: A couple of women and a few men aged 18 to 49 years were included in the cohort. For each donor, three plates each were used for CD4 naive and CD4 memory, two plates were used for CD8 naive, and one plate was used for CD8 memory. Blood TCR repertoires of roughly 5 healthy adults were deeply sequenced to estimate repertoire size and the extent of clonotype sharing between individuals. Libraries were prepared and TCR repertoires were sequenced by different laboratories using diverse techniques, in order to increase sequencing depth and limit assay-specific biases. Each donor's leukapheresis produced roughly between roughly 0.85 and 9.5 billion PBMCs. Study-wide conclusions, independent of this receptor: Naive subsets generally had larger estimated clonotype richness than memory subsets. Pairwise subsampling led to the expectation that sequencing depth would affect the degree of clonotype sharing among donors. Sampling was restricted to blood, and TCR repertoires in tissues likely differ from the TCR repertoires found in blood. Across four donors, approximately 5% of naive CD4, around 3.5% of naive CD8, around 2.1% of memory CD4, and over 0.35% of memory CD8 clonotypes were shared. Compared with non-shared clonotypes, clonotypes shared by all four sorted-subset donors had higher generation probabilities. Rarefaction of sorted-subset datasets indicated incomplete sequencing despite the large sequencing depth. The genetic and exposure-history diversity represented was limited by the small number of donors.

Using the deep immunoSEQ assay, TCR CDR3 regions were amplified from genomic DNA by multiplex PCR. Extracted genomic DNA from each cell subset was distributed evenly across all wells of several immunoSEQ 96-well plates, and each plate was treated as a replicate. For sorted subsets, 150 to 200 ng genomic DNA, equal to 30,000 or so T cell genomes, was loaded into each replicate PCR. Purified libraries were quantified with a Qubit 3.0 fluorometer, sized on a Bioanalyzer 2100, and re-quantified with the KAPA Library Quantification kit. Every immunoSEQ 96-well plate was sequenced on a dedicated single-read 150-cycle Illumina NextSeq 550 flow cell. As for the original processing: The immunoSEQ output contained only junctional sequences without quality scores, so filtering could not match that applied to full-length reads. To assign V/J genes and CDR3, sequences were annotated using PyIR, a Python wrapper for IgBLAST v1.9, with IMGT germline references. Any read was removed if the V/J assignment was weak (E-value above 1e-6), the CDR3 was missing, or the read contained stop codons, out-of-frame junctions, or ambiguous translated residues. V3J clonotypes were defined by identical inferred V gene, J gene, and CDR3 amino acid sequence. Percentage overlap between repertoires was calculated by dividing the number of shared unique clonotypes by the size of the smaller repertoire. RTK rarefaction, the Chao1 estimator, and Recon v2.1 estimates of unobserved clonotypes were used to assess repertoire richness. OLGA was used to compute generation probabilities for all TCRbeta clonotypes that the gDNA method yielded from a handful of donors. TCRdb carries this immuneACCESS record with in-frame sequences only. Its versions omit some clonotypes, under half of them owing to an unresolved V gene in the studies checked, with the rest unexplained. V and J calls and clone size are copied from that table; D and trimming were computed from the DNA. Present in this sample are approximately 2.5 million clones, over 85% of which were seen just once. The biggest ten clones account for approximately 0.36% of the sample.

CDR1 MGHRA and CDR2 YSYEKL are derived from the germline V gene. The V and J ends are trimmed by 1 base and 1 base, leaving 11 bases between them. The CDR3 contains 15 residues, cysteine and phenylalanine counted. Only the CDR3 DNA stays, 45 bases, in frame from base 1. The donors were healthy, HIV-negative adults who had no recently reported acute infections or vaccinations. Every donor was a Caucasian adult living in Nashville, Tennessee, USA. Magnetic negative selection was used to enrich CD4+ T cells, after which naive cells were positively selected on CD45RA and the negative fraction became the memory subset. After blood collection by leukapheresis, PBMCs were isolated using Ficoll-Histopaque density gradient centrifugation and then cryopreserved in the vapor phase of liquid nitrogen. Analytical flow cytometry was used to check the purity and quantity of every magnetically sorted T cell population. Genomic DNA was isolated from every sorted fraction and measured by UV absorbance on a Nanodrop 2000c.

Sequences were obtained from naive CD4+ T cells from PBMCs. Taken with the paper, the label for cell subset or site translates to: CD45RA+ positively selected. The source of this sequence is a man aged 18 to 35 in good health. Some clones in this sample may be carry-over from other donors' samples. The rearrangement combines TRBV4-1 with TRBJ2-7, with an unclear D gene assignment. The nucleotide sequence is given as TGCGCCAGCAGCCAAGCAGAGGTGTTATCCTACGAGCAGTACTTC. It is translated as CASSQAEVLSYEQYF.